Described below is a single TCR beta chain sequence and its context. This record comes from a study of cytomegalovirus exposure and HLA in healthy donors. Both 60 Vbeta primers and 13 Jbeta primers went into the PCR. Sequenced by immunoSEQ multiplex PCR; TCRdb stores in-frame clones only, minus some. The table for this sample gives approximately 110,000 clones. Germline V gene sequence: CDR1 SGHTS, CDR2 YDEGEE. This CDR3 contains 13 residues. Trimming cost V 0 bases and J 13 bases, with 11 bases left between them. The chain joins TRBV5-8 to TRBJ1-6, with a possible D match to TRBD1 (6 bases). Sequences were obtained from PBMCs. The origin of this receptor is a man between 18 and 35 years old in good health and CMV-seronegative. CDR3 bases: TGTGCCAGCAGCTTGGGACAGGCGAGCCCCCTCCACTTT. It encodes CASSLGQASPLHF.